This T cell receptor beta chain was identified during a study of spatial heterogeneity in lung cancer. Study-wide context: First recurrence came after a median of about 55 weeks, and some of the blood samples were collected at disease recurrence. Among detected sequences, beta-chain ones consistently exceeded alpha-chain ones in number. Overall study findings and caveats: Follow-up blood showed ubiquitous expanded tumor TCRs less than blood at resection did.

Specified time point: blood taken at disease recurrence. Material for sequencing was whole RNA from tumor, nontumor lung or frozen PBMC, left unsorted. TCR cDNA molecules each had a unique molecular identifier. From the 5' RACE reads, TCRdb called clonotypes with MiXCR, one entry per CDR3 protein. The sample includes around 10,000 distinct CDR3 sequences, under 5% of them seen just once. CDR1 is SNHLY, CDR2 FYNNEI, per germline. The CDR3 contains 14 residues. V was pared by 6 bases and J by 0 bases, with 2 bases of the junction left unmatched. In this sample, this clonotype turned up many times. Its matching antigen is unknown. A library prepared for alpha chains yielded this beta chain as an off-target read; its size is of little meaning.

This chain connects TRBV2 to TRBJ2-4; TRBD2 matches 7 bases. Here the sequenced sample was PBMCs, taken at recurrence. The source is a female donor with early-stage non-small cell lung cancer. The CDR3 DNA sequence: TGTGCCAGCAGAGCGGGACTAGCCAAAAACATTCAGTACTTC. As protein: CASRAGLAKNIQYF.